Presented here are 13 T cell receptor beta chains from one specimen sequenced in a study of blood T cells in healthy people across ages. Next came a second PCR, run for roughly 6 to 11 cycles, which used a sample-barcoded 5' primer along with a J-beta primer mix. TCRdb used MiXCR to reprocess the 5' RACE reads, holding one entry per CDR3 protein. The repertoire consists of more than 800,000 distinct CDR3 sequences, with 45% occurring once and the leading ten covering approximately 17%. The material sequenced was blood. The receptors originated from a woman aged 55-69 years in good health.

This chain uses TRBV10-3 with TRBJ1-1, with D hard to call. This CDR3 has 13 amino acids. Trimming left V 10 bases short and J 0 bases short, with 12 bases between. Germline V CDR1 and CDR2: ENHRY, SYGVKD. CDR3 sequence (DNA): TGTGCCACCCGGACCGCTATGAACACTGAAGCTTTCTTT. This encodes CATRTAMNTEAFF.

This CDR3 is CASSPLLQLTEAFF. DNA of the CDR3: TGTGCCAGCAGCCCACTCCTCCAGCTAACTGAAGCTTTCTTT. The rearrangement links TRBV27 to TRBJ1-1; the D is unclear. The CDR3 is 14 residues long. Germline V lookup: CDR1 MNHEY, CDR2 SMNVEV (reference sequence). V lost 6 bases, J lost 5 bases, and 16 bases lay in between.

In this sample, this clonotype turned up a few times. The chain links TRBV29-1 to TRBJ1-1, with 7 bases aligning to TRBD1. This CDR3 comprises 14 residues. CDR1 and CDR2 (germline): SQVTM, ANQGSEA. J lost 4 bases, V lost 1 base, and 6 bases had no gene match. CDR3 region: CSVEGGGGPTEAFF. In DNA form, the CDR3 reads TGCAGCGTTGAAGGGGGAGGGGGCCCCACTGAAGCTTTCTTT. Together with reference TRBV29-1 and TRBJ1-1, the CDR3 gives the full variable domain: SAVISQKPSRDICQRGTSLTIQCQVDSQVTMMFWYRQQPGQSLTLIATANQGSEATYESGFVIDKFPISRPNLTFSTLTVSNMSPEDSSIYLCSVEGGGGPTEAFFGQGTRLTVV.

The chain joins TRBV29-1 to TRBJ2-7; no definite D call. This CDR3 spans 11 amino acids. CDR1 SQVTM and CDR2 ANQGSEA come from the germline V gene. V was clipped by 2 bases and J by 7 bases, with 9 bases between them. As DNA, the CDR3 is TGCAGCGTTGAAAATTACAATGAGCAGTACTTC. Translating it yields CSVENYNEQYF.

This clonotype came up once. V is TRBV20-1 and J is TRBJ2-3, with D possibly being TRBD2 (6 bases). This CDR3 contains 14 residues. V shed 3 bases and J shed 3 bases, with 13 bases lying between them. Germline CDR1 reads DFQATT; CDR2 reads SNEGSKA (reference sequence). Written as DNA, the CDR3 is TGCAGTGCTAGGGCAGCGGGCCCGACAGATACGCAGTATTTT. Protein: CSARAAGPTDTQYF.

The V call is TRBV20-1, the J call TRBJ2-5; 11 nucleotides match TRBD1. Matching the DNA end better, TRBJ2-7 makes the J call doubtful. Germline CDR1 and CDR2: DFQATT and SNEGSKA (reference sequence). The CDR3 runs to 13 residues. This chain's CDR3 is CSAPGTGGYEQYF. CDR3 in DNA: TGCAGTGCCCCAGGGACAGGGGGCTACGAGCAGTACTTC.

The rearrangement joins TRBV29-1 to TRBJ2-3, with 8 nucleotides matching TRBD1. V lost 7 bases, J lost 4 bases, and 10 bases stayed unmatched. CDR3 length: 14 residues. The germline CDR1 and CDR2 sequences are SQVTM and ANQGSEA. The CDR3, as DNA: TGCAGCGGACGGGACAGGCCAGTCTCAGATACGCAGTATTTT. Its translation: CSGRDRPVSDTQYF.

This rearrangement joins TRBV27 to TRBJ2-3; the D call may be TRBD1 or TRBD2 (5 bases each). The CDR3 spans 16 residues. V gave up 4 bases and J gave up 7 bases, with 21 bases separating them. Germline CDR1 reads MNHEY; CDR2 reads SMNVEV (reference sequence). The CDR3 DNA sequence: TGTGCCAGCAGTTCAAATAACAGGAGGTTGTACCATACGCAGTATTTT. It specifies CASSSNNRRLYHTQYF.

The chain couples TRBV9 to TRBJ2-3; no clear D gene. This CDR3 has 13 residues. Trimming shortened V by 4 bases and J by 4 bases, and 10 bases separated the two germline ends. CDR1 SGDLS and CDR2 YYNGEE come from the germline V gene. CDR3 sequence (DNA): TGTGCCAGCAGCCAAAGAGCCGCAGATACGCAGTATTTT. Translation: CASSQRAADTQYF. Based on the CDR3 plus reference TRBV9 and TRBJ2-3, the full variable domain is DSGVTQTPKHLITATGQRVTLRCSPRSGDLSVYWYQQSLDQGLQFLIQYYNGEERAKGNILERFSAQQFPDLHSELNLSSLELGDSALYFCASSQRAADTQYFGPGTRLTVL.

The chain couples TRBV28 to TRBJ2-5; 8 bases map to TRBD2. The CDR3 consists of 15 residues. V lost 6 bases to trimming and J lost 2 bases; unmatched junction nucleotides: 8. Germline lookup yields CDR1 MDHEN and CDR2 SYDVKM. The CDR3 is CASSQTSGRQETQYF. The CDR3 region has the DNA TGTGCCAGCAGCCAAACTAGCGGAAGACAAGAGACCCAGTACTTC.

This clonotype came up many times. The chain couples TRBV25-1 to TRBJ1-2; D is unclear. The length of the CDR3 is 14 residues. The V gene lost 3 bases and the J gene lost 4 bases, with 12 bases spanning the gap. Germline V gene sequence: CDR1 MGHDK, CDR2 SYGVNS. The CDR3 loop reads CASSDEGWGYGYTF. The CDR3 region has the DNA TGTGCCAGCAGTGATGAGGGATGGGGCTATGGCTACACCTTC.

In this sample, this clonotype turned up a few times. This chain connects TRBV3-1 to TRBJ1-2; maybe TRBD1 (5 bases). CDR3 size: 13 residues. Deletions cut 1 base from V and 7 bases from J, with 10 bases between. The V gene's germline CDR1 is LGHDT and CDR2 YNNKEL (reference sequence). The CDR3 nucleotides read TGTGCCAGCAGCCAAGGTTCAGGGCCTGGCTACACCTTC. This sequence encodes CASSQGSGPGYTF.

The chain has TRBV7-2 and TRBJ2-1; 8 positions agree with TRBD2. CDR1 is SGHTA and CDR2 is FQGNSA in the germline V gene. Trimming at V came to 3 bases and at J to 12 bases, leaving 13 bases not matched to a gene. The CDR3 consists of 15 residues. CDR3 in amino acids: CASSFLYRERGGQFF. Written as DNA, the CDR3 is TGTGCCAGCAGCTTCCTTTATCGGGAACGGGGGGGGCAGTTCTTC.